A single sample is the source of the 18 T cell receptor beta chains below, sequenced in a study of T cell repertoires and leukemia-associated antigens. Their antigens remain unidentified. TCRdb called the 5' RACE reads again in MiXCR, with one record for every CDR3 protein. The sample holds about 9,800 distinct CDR3 sequences, about 40% seen once. Sequencing was done on a sample of CD3+ T cells sorted from blood and cultured. The receptors were gathered from a female donor in good health.

DNA of the CDR3: TGCGCCAGCAGCTTGCCTAGCGGGAGCACTGAGCAGTTCTTC. Its translation is CASSLPSGSTEQFF. This chain links TRBV5-1 with TRBJ2-1; TRBD2 matches 10 bases. V shed 1 base, J shed 9 bases, and the junction held 4 bases outside the gene matches. The CDR3 contains 14 residues. The germline V gene has CDR1 SGHRS and CDR2 YFSETQ.

Concerning this clonotype: The junction shows a germline mismatch at one end, possibly a read error. V and J are TRBV20-1 and TRBJ2-3; the D gene could be TRBD1 or TRBD2 (5 bases each). The CDR3 loop spans 12 amino acids. CDR1 is DFQATT and CDR2 is SNEGSKA in the germline V gene (reference sequence). CDR3 protein: CRARDGTDTQYF. CDR3 nucleotide sequence: TGCAGGGCTAGGGACGGCACAGATACGCAGTATTTT.

This clonotype was observed at least ten times. The chain combines TRBV6-6 with TRBJ2-1; D is unclear. The CDR3 totals 17 residues. V shed 0 bases and J shed 2 bases, with 14 bases lying between them. The V gene's germline CDR1 is MNHNY and CDR2 SVGAGI (reference sequence). CDR3 region: CASSYSILPGAYNEQFF. The CDR3 DNA reads TGTGCCAGCAGTTACTCGATCTTACCCGGTGCCTACAATGAGCAGTTCTTC.

This clonotype was observed a few times. The chain combines TRBV12-3 or TRBV12-4 with TRBJ2-7, with TRBD1 matching 10 bases. The CDR3 has 13 amino acids. V lost 6 bases, J lost 3 bases, and 2 bases stayed unmatched. The DNA for the CDR3 is TGTGCCAGCAGGACAGGGGGCAACTACGAGCAGTACTTC. Amino acid sequence: CASRTGGNYEQYF.

This chain connects TRBV24-1 to TRBJ2-1; 12 bases match TRBD2. The CDR3 is 14 amino acids. The trim removed 5 bases at V and 11 bases at J, leaving 6 bases unmatched. CDR1 is KGHDR, CDR2 SFDVKD, per germline. The CDR3 loop is CATSVSSGRDQQFF. The CDR3 region has the DNA TGTGCCACCAGTGTCTCTAGCGGGAGGGATCAGCAGTTCTTC.

The V and J genes are TRBV12-3 or TRBV12-4 and TRBJ1-5; 7 nucleotides align to TRBD1. The CDR3 covers 16 residues. V was pared by 6 bases and J by 9 bases, with 17 bases of the junction left unmatched. CDR3 bases: TGTGCCAGCAGCGATGGACAGGCACCATTGGAGCGGCCCCAGCATTTT. It is translated as CASSDGQAPLERPQHF.

V usage is TRBV29-1 and J usage is TRBJ1-1; D is undetermined. V lost 2 bases to trimming and J lost 5 bases, with 12 bases between them. Germline values: CDR1 SQVTM, CDR2 ANQGSEA. The CDR3 length is 13 residues. The CDR3 spells CSVEIGRKTEAFF. CDR3 sequence (DNA): TGCAGCGTTGAAATAGGACGTAAAACTGAAGCTTTCTTT.

The V call is TRBV20-1, the J call TRBJ1-3; D might be TRBD1 (6 bases). Trimming removed 3 bases at V and 2 bases at J, with 11 bases between. The length of the CDR3 is 14 residues. Germline loops: CDR1 DFQATT, CDR2 SNEGSKA (reference sequence). The CDR3 DNA reads as TGCAGTGCTAGCAGTGAGGGGGCTGGAAACACCATATATTTT. It specifies CSASSEGAGNTIYF.

This clonotype occurred once. The CDR3 DNA sequence: TGCAGTGCTAGAGATACAGGGGGCACAGATACGCAGTATTTT. This gives the protein CSARDTGGTDTQYF. V gene TRBV20-1 combines with J gene TRBJ2-3, with 7 bases lining up with TRBD1. Germline V lookup: CDR1 DFQATT, CDR2 SNEGSKA (reference sequence). The CDR3 loop spans 14 amino acids. Losses at the gene ends were 0 bases for V and 1 base for J; bases not matched to a gene: 1.

This clonotype was seen repeatedly, ten times or more. V gene TRBV7-2 combines with J gene TRBJ2-1; the D gene is possibly TRBD2 (6 bases). Between the trimmed V and J ends, which lost 4 bases and 10 bases, there was a span of 20 bases. This CDR3 is 15 amino acids long. Germline V gene sequence: CDR1 SGHTA, CDR2 FQGNSA. CDR3 region: CASSSLPGPGVEQFF. In DNA form, the CDR3 reads TGTGCCAGCAGCTCCCTCCCGGGACCGGGGGTCGAGCAGTTCTTC.

This chain links TRBV20-1 with TRBJ2-3; 12 nucleotides agree with TRBD2. This CDR3 is built from 14 residues. V dropped 5 bases and J dropped 6; count of bases not matched to a gene: 6. Looked up from germline, CDR1 is DFQATT and CDR2 is SNEGSKA (reference sequence). CDR3 in amino acids: CSAGRTSGTDTQYF. The CDR3 nucleotides read TGCAGTGCTGGAAGGACTAGCGGGACGGATACGCAGTATTTT.

In this sample, this clonotype turned up many times. The CDR3 DNA reads TGTGCCAGCATCGACAGGAACACCGGGGAGCTGTTTTTT. Translating it yields CASIDRNTGELFF. This chain joins TRBV28 and TRBJ2-2, with D maybe TRBD1 (5 bases). The CDR3 is 13 residues long. The V gene's germline CDR1 is MDHEN and CDR2 SYDVKM. Trimming removed 7 bases from V and 1 base from J, with 7 bases in between.

This clonotype is medium-sized (0.01 to 0.1%) within its sample. The chain recombines TRBV9 with TRBJ2-7, with D tentatively TRBD2 (6 bases). The germline V gene has CDR1 SGDLS and CDR2 YYNGEE. This CDR3 spans 15 amino acids. Trimming left V 0 bases short and J 2 bases short, with 12 bases between. For the CDR3, the DNA is TGTGCCAGCAGCGTAGGGGGGACTGAAGCCTACGAGCAGTACTTC. Protein sequence: CASSVGGTEAYEQYF.

As concerns this clonotype: This likely comes from a read error, as the CDR3 has no conserved phenylalanine or tryptophan at its end. The rearrangement links TRBV29-1 to TRBJ2-7; no clear D. This CDR3 is built from 13 residues. Per germline, CDR1 SQVTM and CDR2 ANQGSEA. CDR3: CGVGRRQAPEQYS. CDR3 DNA sequence: TGCGGCGTTGGAAGACGACAAGCGCCCGAGCAGTACTCC.

This clonotype was counted only a few times. The chain couples TRBV20-1 to TRBJ1-2; no definite D call. From germline, CDR1 is DFQATT and CDR2 SNEGSKA (reference sequence). Trimming shortened V by 0 bases and J by 6 bases, and 14 bases separated the two germline ends. This CDR3 spans 14 amino acids. CDR3 bases: TGCAGTGCTAGAGATTGGGGTAGGGATGATGGCTACACCTTC. Translated, it gives CSARDWGRDDGYTF.

This clonotype was picked up many times. This sequence joins TRBV4-2 and TRBJ1-5; D is unclear. The CDR3 consists of 14 residues. CDR1 and CDR2 (germline): LGHNA, YNFKEQ. V lost 0 bases, J lost 4 bases, and 7 bases lay in between. This CDR3 is CASSQDPINQPQHF. The CDR3 DNA is TGTGCCAGCAGCCAAGATCCGATTAATCAGCCCCAGCATTTT.

V and J are TRBV4-3 and TRBJ2-1; D possibly matches TRBD1 or TRBD2 (5 bases each). V was shortened by 4 bases and J by 2 bases, with 15 bases between the two germline ends. CDR3 length: 16 amino acids. CDR1 and CDR2 (germline): LGHNA, YSLEER. CDR3 sequence: CASSPGGAEAYNEQFF. CDR3 bases: TGCGCCAGCAGCCCCGGTGGGGCGGAGGCCTACAATGAGCAGTTCTTC.

This clonotype occurred a few times. The chain links TRBV5-4 to TRBJ1-1; 8 positions match TRBD1. CDR1 is SGHNT and CDR2 is YYREEE in the germline V gene (reference sequence). CDR3 size: 14 residues. The V gene end was trimmed by 3 bases and the J gene end by 5 bases; junction bases not matched to a gene: 6. In DNA form, the CDR3 reads TGTGCCAGCAGCTCTGACAGGGGTGTGACTGAAGCTTTCTTT. Its protein product is CASSSDRGVTEAFF.